This is a list of T cell receptor beta chains from one sample in a study of OX40 agonist ivuxolimab in advanced cancers. Sequencing was performed with immunoSEQ multiplex PCR; in TCRdb, only in-frame clones are kept and a portion is missing. The table lists around 100,000 clones, 85% to 95% of them singletons, with about 0.51% in the top ten. Sequencing was performed on CD4+ or CD8+ T cells sorted from blood, taken in a trial of the OX40 agonist ivuxolimab. These receptors all stem from an adult with an advanced solid tumor such as melanoma, head and neck, liver or kidney cancer. The conserved cysteine and the conserved F or W are not part of the CDR3 here.

TRBV7-2,ASSLSGTRGYT
TRBV2,ASSPQGGYEQY
TRBV14,ASSQGNKETQY
TRBV5-1,ASSVQLVSGGELF
TRBV6-5,ASGRTTYNEQF
TRBV5-1,ASSQDSIAKNIQY
TRBV4-2,ASGPSGNHNEQF
TRBV18,ASSPPSPGYGYT
TRBV18,ASSFGGENQPQH
TRBV5-4,ASSSPSLGGLGGYT
TRBV4-2,ASSQDQGSSYEQY
TRBV29-1,SVWSPGETQY
TRBV6-5,ASRQQGGYEQY
TRBV11-3,ASTLDEGVGAF
TRBV6-1,ASHRLTSGRNEQF
TRBV5-1,ASTGRMNTEAF
TRBV25-1,ASSEYGGSYEQY
TRBV28,ASRLAGGPGELF
TRBV6-5,AIRNPAGRVDTQY
TRBV18,ASSLGQSNEQF
TRBV28,ASSLGGTGGDEQY
TRBV2,ASSVTGVNEQF
TRBV2,ASSEFLVRSNEQF
TRBV28,ASSPPGFEAF
TRBV27,ASSLSSGRVRNEQF
TRBV28,ASSLQTGTMNTEAF
TRBV15,ATSTTGTEAF
TRBV13,ASSLLQGYNEQF
TRBV7-8,ASSEAGTAYGYT
TRBV6-6,ASSSGLAGETDTQY
TRBV7-9,ASSLLLVSALETQY
TRBV6-5,ASSPGLEYEQY
TRBV5-4,ASSLDRGLADTQY
TRBV6-5,ASRRGGTNEKLF
TRBV30,AWTAEITGELF
TRBV9,ASSARLVEGADTQY
TRBV4-1,ASSQERAGRGTDTQY
TRBV19,ASTIGRLGKVSATVDGYT
TRBV6-6,ASSYSRGRTGELF